The present T cell receptor beta chain was sequenced within a study of T-cell memory formation after mild COVID-19. MiXCR, applied by TCRdb to the 5' RACE reads, yields one record per CDR3 protein. Of 260,000 or so distinct CDR3 sequences detected, about a sixth appear once; the ten largest clones hold more than 20%. V trimming: 7 bases; J trimming: 2 bases; junction bases outside the gene matches: 5. Germline CDR1 and CDR2: SGHKS and YYEKEE (reference sequence). The CDR3 covers 15 residues. The chain has TRBV5-5 and TRBJ2-6; 8 nucleotides line up with TRBD1. The receptor was isolated from a man younger than 30 who had mild COVID-19 (a few samples of this study predate the infection). Cell type and time point are not known. Source material: PBMCs or a T cell subset sorted from them (not recorded which). CDR3 sequence (DNA): TGTGCCAGCCACAGGGGGTCCCCTGGGGCCAACGTCCTGACTTTC. This codes for CASHRGSPGANVLTF.